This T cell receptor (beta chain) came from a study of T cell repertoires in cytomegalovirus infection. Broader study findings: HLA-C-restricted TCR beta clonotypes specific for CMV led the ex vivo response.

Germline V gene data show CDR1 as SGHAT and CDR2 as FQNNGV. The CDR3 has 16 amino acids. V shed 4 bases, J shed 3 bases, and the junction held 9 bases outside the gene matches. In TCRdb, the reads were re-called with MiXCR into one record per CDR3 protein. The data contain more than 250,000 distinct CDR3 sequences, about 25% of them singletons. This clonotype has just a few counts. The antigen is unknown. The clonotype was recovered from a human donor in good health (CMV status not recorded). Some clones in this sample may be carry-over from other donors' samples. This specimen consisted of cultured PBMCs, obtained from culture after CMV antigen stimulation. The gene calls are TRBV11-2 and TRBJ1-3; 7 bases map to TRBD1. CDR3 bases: TGTGCCAGCAGCTCCGGCCTGACAGGGATTGGAAACACCATATATTTT. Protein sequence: CASSSGLTGIGNTIYF.